A selection of T cell receptor beta chains follows, all from one sample in a study of human T cells and chemical hapten exposure. TCRdb reprocessed the RACE reads with MiXCR, giving one entry per CDR3 protein. The repertoire includes over 70,000 distinct CDR3 sequences, around a tenth of them detected once, and 1.6% sits in the top ten. Sequenced material: whole blood, taken in connection with sensitization to the hapten diphenylcyclopropenone (DPC). These receptors were obtained from a man aged 18 to 30 with alopecia areata. Some clones in this sample may be carry-over from other donors' samples. Both conserved end residues are part of each CDR3. Fields, in order: CDR3 protein, CDR3 DNA, J gene, D gene, V gene, clone size, CDR3 length. D genes are given only for firm matches. Clone size appears in some rows only: once, few, many, or a class for an expanded clone.

CDR3aa: CASSLRVLLETQYF
CDR3nt: TGTGCCAGCAGCTTACGGGTTTTATTAGAGACCCAGTACTTC
j_gene: TRBJ2-5
d_gene: -
v_gene: TRBV7-8
abundance: many
len: 14

CDR3aa: CASSGQGPTGELFF
CDR3nt: TGTGCCAGCAGTGGACAGGGGCCCACCGGGGAGCTGTTTTTT
j_gene: TRBJ2-2
d_gene: TRBD1
v_gene: TRBV9
abundance: few
len: 14

CDR3aa: CASSSLYNSPLHF
CDR3nt: TGTGCCAGCAGCTCCCTCTATAATTCACCCCTCCACTTT
j_gene: TRBJ1-6
d_gene: -
v_gene: TRBV7-9
abundance: -
len: 13

CDR3aa: CASSLLAGGLSEQYF
CDR3nt: TGTGCCAGCAGTTTATTAGCGGGGGGTCTGAGCGAGCAGTACTTC
j_gene: TRBJ2-7
d_gene: TRBD2
v_gene: TRBV6-2/TRBV6-3
abundance: -
len: 15

CDR3aa: CASSQDRVVNTEAFF
CDR3nt: TGTGCCAGCAGCCAAGACAGGGTCGTGAACACTGAAGCTTTCTTT
j_gene: TRBJ1-1
d_gene: -
v_gene: TRBV3-1
abundance: -
len: 15

CDR3aa: CASQGVRGGRDTQYF
CDR3nt: TGTGCCAGCCAAGGTGTAAGAGGGGGACGAGATACGCAGTATTTT
j_gene: TRBJ2-3
d_gene: -
v_gene: TRBV6-2/TRBV6-3
abundance: many
len: 15

CDR3aa: CASSFLWERKTPNYGYTF
CDR3nt: TGTGCCAGCAGTTTCCTCTGGGAGAGAAAAACCCCCAACTATGGCTACACCTTC
j_gene: TRBJ1-2
d_gene: -
v_gene: TRBV12-3/TRBV12-4
abundance: few
len: 18

CDR3aa: CATSRETTGELFF
CDR3nt: TGTGCCACCAGCAGAGAGACGACCGGGGAGCTGTTTTTT
j_gene: TRBJ2-2
d_gene: -
v_gene: TRBV15
abundance: few
len: 13

CDR3aa: CSVEVQLRDIQYF
CDR3nt: TGCAGCGTTGAGGTACAGCTTCGGGACATTCAGTACTTC
j_gene: TRBJ2-4
d_gene: -
v_gene: TRBV29-1
abundance: -
len: 13

CDR3aa: CASSADPAGTGELFF
CDR3nt: TGTGCCAGCAGCGCTGATCCAGCGGGGACCGGGGAGCTGTTTTTT
j_gene: TRBJ2-2
d_gene: TRBD2
v_gene: TRBV7-6
abundance: medium-sized
len: 15